This T cell receptor beta chain derives from a study of cytomegalovirus exposure and HLA in healthy donors. Study-wide results and limits: Within the approximately 130 validation repertoires, first-cohort TCR clusters tended to co-occur, according to a later analysis.

With regard to this clone: Its target is unknown.

From germline, CDR1 is MNHNS and CDR2 SASEGT. With 0 bases removed from V and 12 bases from J, the gap between germline ends came to 12 bases. The CDR3 totals 13 residues. Measured with immunoSEQ multiplex PCR; TCRdb has only the in-frame clones, and not every one. The sample carries 90,000 or so clones, 85% recorded once. This sequence joins TRBV6-1 and TRBJ2-1, with unresolved D. Sequences were obtained from PBMCs. The sequence derives from a man between 18 and 29 years old in good health and CMV-seropositive. The CDR3 DNA reads TGTGCCAGCAGTGAAGCCGGAGATCGCGCGCAGTTCTTC. As protein: CASSEAGDRAQFF.